The T cell receptor beta chain under discussion was sequenced for a study of PD-L1 blockade in urothelial cancer. Across the study: Each patient had 0 to 3 earlier chemotherapy regimens.

The CDR3 runs to 16 residues. The germline V gene has CDR1 SGHAT and CDR2 FQNNGV. The ends lost 5 bases at V and 1 base at J; junction bases unmatched: 10. General study findings and limits: Prediction of better survival came from below-median pretreatment blood TCR clonality.

On this clone: What it binds is unknown.

Only in-frame clones appear in the TCRdb table, and some are missing; sequencing was by immunoSEQ multiplex PCR. Of 70,000 to 80,000 clones in the sample, 85% were seen once. Indicated time point: pretreatment peripheral blood. Each patient presented with locally advanced or metastatic urothelial carcinoma. This sequence was found in a middle-aged man with urothelial cancer. The starting material was PBMCs, obtained around atezolizumab (anti-PD-L1) treatment. The rearrangement joins TRBV11-2 to TRBJ2-7, with 8 bases matching TRBD2. The CDR3 nucleotides are TGTGCCAGCAGCCCCTACGGGGCGGGAGGTTCCTACGAGCAGTACTTC. Amino acid sequence: CASSPYGAGGSYEQYF.